This T cell receptor (beta chain) was retrieved from a study of T cell changes during pregnancy in multiple sclerosis. V lost 0 bases and J lost 4, with 11 bases in between. The CDR3 is 15 amino acids. Germline CDR1 and CDR2: MNHEY and SVGAGI. Generated by immunoSEQ multiplex PCR, the TCRdb table keeps only in-frame clones and is missing some. The profile shows tens of thousands of clones, about 94% of them singletons. The rearrangement uses TRBV6-5 and TRBJ2-3; tentative D call: TRBD2 (6 bases). Sequencing used peripheral blood, obtained in the third trimester of pregnancy. The origin of this receptor is a female donor in good health, enrolled as a control in a pregnancy study. CDR3 nucleotides: TGTGCCAGCAGTTACTCGGGCGGGAATCCAGATACGCAGTATTTT. It specifies CASSYSGGNPDTQYF.